This T cell receptor (beta chain) was retrieved from a study of T-cell reconstitution after alpha-beta-depleted transplantation in children. V lost 5 bases to trimming and J lost 5 bases, with 10 bases between them. Germline V gene lookup returns CDR1 PRHDT and CDR2 FYEKMQ (reference sequence). This CDR3 is 12 amino acids long. This clonotype was detected many times. Researchers prepared the TCRbeta library using unique molecular identifiers, the study reports. Each CDR3 protein is one row after TCRdb ran MiXCR on the PCR reads. The table has 170,000 or so distinct CDR3 sequences, approximately 6.8% seen once.

This clonotype was obtained from a human donor who donated a stem cell graft to a child with Wiskott-Aldrich syndrome. Material: PBMCs from the stem cell graft donor, obtained from the stem cell graft. The V and J genes are TRBV13 and TRBJ2-7; D call uncertain. CDR3: CASSMTANEQYF. For the CDR3, the DNA is TGTGCCAGCAGCATGACGGCAAACGAGCAGTACTTC.